This is a list of T cell receptor beta chains from one sample in a study of cytomegalovirus exposure and HLA in healthy donors. Repertoires were generated with immunoSEQ multiplex PCR, while TCRdb's copy carries only in-frame clones and drops some. Among about 200,000 clones listed, 60% to 85% were seen once. The sample taken for sequencing was PBMCs. These receptors came from a middle-aged man in good health and CMV-seronegative. CDR3s include the opening cysteine and the closing phenylalanine or tryptophan. D genes are given only for firm matches. A clone size is listed for some rows: how often the clone was seen (once, few, many), or a class if it is expanded.

CDR3 protein,clone size,D gene,V gene
CASSDIGQGHYNEQFF,-,TRBD1,TRBV2
CASSLRLGNSYGYTF,once,-,TRBV5-1
CASRSSGSQGPTGELFF,-,-,TRBV19
CSVSGTSGITDTQYF,few,TRBD2,TRBV29-1
CASSQGAGGPYEQYF,-,TRBD2,TRBV4-2
CVSSSTSGGHIETQYF,-,TRBD2,TRBV7-9
CASSPKGLALRVTGELFF,-,TRBD2,TRBV5-4
CAISGASGSYEQYF,few,-,TRBV10-3
CASSQDGIEQYF,once,-,TRBV4-1
CASSTGGSSYEQYF,-,-,TRBV18
CSVQAKVYRLSGGEETQYF,-,TRBD2,TRBV29-1
CASSTGQANTGELFF,-,TRBD1,TRBV9
CASSPTGPSTDTQYF,-,-,TRBV6-6
CASSYPFASGGIYEQYF,once,TRBD2,TRBV11-2
CASSLGGRVNQPQHF,-,-,TRBV27
CASSSPGGRLSQYNEQFF,few,-,TRBV9
CASSSPGTGGADTQYF,-,TRBD1,TRBV28
CASSDSGREGEKLFF,-,-,TRBV6-4
CASSLGSASSYNEQFF,-,-,TRBV5-6
CASSLPKRGYTDTQYF,-,TRBD2,TRBV11-2
CASSSRRPGYNEQFF,-,-,TRBV19
CASSAEQGLQPQHF,-,-,TRBV18
CASSSSTGELFF,-,-,TRBV28
CASSQEESGGDGKLFF,-,-,TRBV5-4
CASSQSLAGGQETQYF,-,TRBD2,TRBV4-2
CASSLIGGPEQYF,-,-,TRBV7-3
CASSLRGEQFF,-,-,TRBV7-2
CASSQDGGGRYQPQHF,-,TRBD1,TRBV4-1
CASSFARQGRVNIQYF,once,TRBD1,TRBV7-9
CASSFFGLAGVNEQFF,-,TRBD2,TRBV27
CASSPGQGPYEQYF,-,TRBD1,TRBV18
CASSPGTGGEYGYTF,-,TRBD1,TRBV4-1
CASSLGTGGRNEQFF,-,TRBD1,TRBV5-4
CASSFLHRERDQPQHF,-,-,TRBV11-2
CASSLVGGSWGKNIQYF,-,-,TRBV7-8
CASSPGLAYEQYF,-,TRBD2,TRBV11-3
CASSPYQGGAYNEQFF,-,-,TRBV4-1
CASSFEASGRVAYNEQFF,-,-,TRBV12-1
CASRGQGAGVTEAFF,-,TRBD1,TRBV7-8
CASSLPQGSGNTIYF,-,-,TRBV11-2